One sample yielded the 18 T cell receptor beta chains listed below, sequenced in a study of T cell responses to AZD1222 COVID-19 vaccine. Here immunoSEQ multiplex PCR was the method, and the copy in TCRdb shows in-frame clones only, minus some. Of around 130,000 clones listed, approximately 92% are singletons. The source material was peripheral blood, sampled 28 days after the second dose of the MenACWY control vaccine. The receptors were sampled from an adult who received the MenACWY meningococcal vaccine as a control.

The CDR3 region is CASSPQLAGGGNEQFF. The CDR3, as DNA: TGTGCCAGCTCACCCCAACTAGCGGGAGGAGGCAATGAGCAGTTCTTC. V usage is TRBV18 and J usage is TRBJ2-1, with 12 positions matching TRBD2. The V segment lost 3 bases and the J segment 6 bases; nucleotides outside the gene matches: 6. Germline CDR1 and CDR2: KGHSH and LQKENI. The CDR3 loop spans 16 amino acids.

This sequence joins TRBV28 and TRBJ2-3, with 10 nucleotides matching TRBD2. This CDR3 is 15 amino acids long. Germline V gene lookup returns CDR1 MDHEN and CDR2 SYDVKM. J was trimmed by 3 bases and V by 2 bases; bases with no gene match: 2. The CDR3 loop reads CASSLVGLATDTQYF. CDR3 DNA: TGTGCCAGCAGTTTAGTGGGACTAGCGACAGATACGCAGTATTTT.

The chain carries TRBV3-1 (or the pseudogene TRBV3-2) and TRBJ1-6; no clear D. Germline loops: CDR1 LGHDT, CDR2 YNNKEL (reference sequence). V was shortened by 1 base and J by 11 bases, with 6 bases between the two germline ends. The CDR3 consists of 12 residues. CDR3 sequence reads: CASSQGYTPLHF. Here the CDR3 DNA reads TGTGCCAGCAGCCAAGGGTATACACCCCTCCACTTT.

This chain joins TRBV5-1 and TRBJ2-5; possible D gene TRBD1, 5 bases. Trimming removed 0 bases at V and 5 bases at J, with 11 bases between. Germline assignment: CDR1 SGHRS and CDR2 YFSETQ. CDR3 size: 14 residues. The chain's CDR3 is CASSLEGRAETQYF. In DNA form, the CDR3 reads TGCGCCAGCAGCTTGGAGGGCAGGGCCGAGACCCAGTACTTC. Full variable domain (remainder filled in from reference TRBV5-1 and TRBJ2-5): KAGVTQTPRYLIKTRGQQVTLSCSPISGHRSVSWYQQTPGQGLQFLFEYFSETQRNKGNFPGRFSGRQFSNSRSEMNVSTLELGDSALYLCASSLEGRAETQYFGPGTRLLVL.

The V gene is TRBV9, the J gene TRBJ2-7; 7 bases are a match to TRBD1. CDR1 and CDR2 (germline): SGDLS, YYNGEE. This CDR3 is built from 14 residues. Trimming cost V 2 bases and J 3 bases; bases outside gene matches: 5. The CDR3 DNA is TGTGCCAGCAGCGTGGGGACAGACCTCTACGAGCAGTACTTC. Residues: CASSVGTDLYEQYF.

This clone was counted a few times. The genes are TRBV6-1 and TRBJ2-7; 7 bases line up with TRBD1. The CDR3 runs 17 residues. The V segment lost 2 bases and the J segment 4 bases; nucleotides outside the gene matches: 14. The germline CDR1 and CDR2 sequences are MNHNS and SASEGT. The CDR3 DNA sequence: TGTGCCAGCAGTGAAATGGCGGGCCAGGGGGTGATATACGAGCAGTACTTC. It translates to CASSEMAGQGVIYEQYF.

The chain carries TRBV7-9 and TRBJ1-6; TRBD1 might be the D (5 bases). CDR1 and CDR2 from the germline V gene are SEHNR and FQNEAQ (reference sequence). The CDR3 sequence is 14 residues long. The ends were cut back, 5 bases at V and 8 bases at J, with 13 bases in the middle. This CDR3 reads CASSPGTNDSPLHF. The CDR3 nucleotides read TGTGCCAGCAGCCCGGGGACCAACGATTCACCCCTCCACTTT.

This clone was counted between two and nine times. V and J are TRBV10-1 and TRBJ2-3, with D possibly TRBD1 on 6 matching bases. The V end was cut by 8 bases, the J end by 4 bases, with 16 bases between. The CDR3 spans 14 residues. Germline CDR1 and CDR2: WNHNN and SYGVQD (reference sequence). Written as DNA, the CDR3 is TGCGCCAGCGGACGGGACAACTACGCAGATACGCAGTATTTT. As protein: CASGRDNYADTQYF.

J is TRBJ2-7 and V is TRBV6-2 or TRBV6-3, with D possibly being TRBD1 (5 bases). The CDR3 length is 16 residues. V was clipped by 0 bases and J by 5 bases, with 17 bases between them. Germline CDR1 and CDR2: MNHEY and SVGEGT. CDR3 in DNA: TGTGCCAGCAGTTACTCAGCCTGGCAGGGTGAAGACGAGCAGTACTTC. Translating it yields CASSYSAWQGEDEQYF.

The rearrangement links TRBV5-5 to TRBJ1-4; 8 bases are shared with TRBD1. The germline CDR1 and CDR2 sequences are SGHKS and YYEKEE (reference sequence). Losses at the gene ends were 6 bases for V and 4 bases for J; bases not matched to a gene: 11. This CDR3 is 16 amino acids long. This CDR3 is CASTRNRGMVNEKLFF. The DNA of the CDR3 is TGTGCCAGCACCAGAAACAGGGGGATGGTTAATGAAAAACTGTTTTTT.

The CDR3 spells CASSRGTNPYNEQFF. Here the CDR3 DNA reads TGTGCCAGCAGCCGAGGGACTAACCCCTACAATGAGCAGTTCTTC. V usage is TRBV3-1 (or the pseudogene TRBV3-2) and J usage is TRBJ2-1; 7 nucleotides align to TRBD2. The length of the CDR3 is 15 residues. Per germline, CDR1 LGHDT and CDR2 YNNKEL (reference sequence). The V and J ends lost 4 bases and 2 bases, in that order; junction bases with no gene match: 5.

The chain employs TRBV2 and TRBJ1-6; perhaps TRBD1 as D (5 bases). Germline CDR1 reads SNHLY; CDR2 reads FYNNEI. This CDR3 comprises 15 residues. The germline V and J ends were trimmed by 6 bases and 5 bases, with 14 bases remaining between them. CDR3 sequence reads: CASSPRDGDNSPLHF. CDR3 sequence (DNA): TGTGCCAGCAGCCCCCGGGACGGGGATAATTCACCCCTCCACTTT.

The V and J genes are TRBV27 and TRBJ1-2; TRBD1 is a possible D gene (5 bases). The CDR3 sequence is 17 residues long. CDR1 and CDR2 from the germline V gene are MNHEY and SMNVEV (reference sequence). Trimming removed 1 base at V and 5 bases at J, with 20 bases between. Here the CDR3 DNA reads TGTGCCAGCAGTTTATTATGGGGGGTCCTCCGGGGGTATGGCTACACCTTC. Translation: CASSLLWGVLRGYGYTF.

The chain recombines TRBV4-3 with TRBJ2-3; D is uncertain. Germline V gene sequence: CDR1 LGHNA, CDR2 YSLEER. Trimming pared 0 bases from V and 0 bases from J, leaving 4 bases between. The CDR3 is 14 amino acids. CDR3 sequence: CASSQDRSTDTQYF. CDR3 coding DNA: TGCGCCAGCAGCCAAGATAGAAGCACAGATACGCAGTATTTT.

CDR3 amino acids: CAIRDSGSHQPQHF. The CDR3 coding sequence is TGTGCCATCCGGGACAGCGGCTCTCATCAGCCCCAGCATTTT. This chain joins TRBV10-3 and TRBJ1-5, with TRBD1 matching 7 bases. The V segment lost 8 bases and the J segment 5 bases; nucleotides outside the gene matches: 9. Germline loops: CDR1 ENHRY, CDR2 SYGVKD. The CDR3 totals 14 residues.

The chain has TRBV28 and TRBJ2-2; 11 positions agree with TRBD2. Trimming cost V 7 bases and J 6 bases; bases outside gene matches: 7. Germline lookup yields CDR1 MDHEN and CDR2 SYDVKM. The CDR3 runs to 15 residues. CDR3 in amino acids: CASITSGGKAGELFF. CDR3 DNA: TGTGCCAGCATCACTAGCGGGGGTAAAGCCGGGGAGCTGTTTTTT.

The chain links TRBV4-1 to TRBJ2-5, with 9 bases lining up with TRBD2. Unmatched junction bases numbered 4, after V lost 0 bases and J lost 5 bases. This CDR3 comprises 15 residues. CDR1 MGHRA and CDR2 YSYEKL come from the germline V gene. CDR3 amino acids: CASSQDSGRRETQYF. CDR3 in DNA: TGCGCCAGCAGCCAAGACAGCGGGAGGCGGGAGACCCAGTACTTC.

The rearrangement uses TRBV18 and TRBJ2-7; D possibly corresponds to TRBD2 (5 bases). Germline assignment: CDR1 KGHSH and CDR2 LQKENI. Trimming removed 5 bases at V and 4 bases at J, with 15 bases between. The length of the CDR3 is 14 residues. DNA of the CDR3: TGTGCCAGCTCAAACCTTGCTAGCCTATACGAGCAGTACTTC. Protein sequence: CASSNLASLYEQYF. Combining the CDR3 with reference TRBV18 and TRBJ2-7 gives the whole variable domain NAGVMQNPRHLVRRRGQEARLRCSPMKGHSHVYWYRQLPEEGLKFMVYLQKENIIDESGMPKERFSAEFPKEGPSILRIQQVVRGDSAAYFCASSNLASLYEQYFGPGTRLTVT.